The 22 T cell receptor beta chains below were found in one sample sequenced in a study of technical replicates of blood from a few donors. Generated by immunoSEQ multiplex PCR, the TCRdb table keeps only in-frame clones and is missing some. Among roughly 79,000 clones listed, nearly 96% were seen once. The sequenced sample was T cells isolated from PBMCs. Every receptor here comes from a human donor in good health.

This clone was seen a single time. V gene TRBV6-6 combines with J gene TRBJ1-1; weak D call: TRBD1 (6 bases). V was shortened by 7 bases and J by 3 bases, with 9 bases between the two germline ends. The CDR3 runs to 12 residues. CDR1 and CDR2 from the germline V gene are MNHNY and SVGAGI (reference sequence). The CDR3 protein is CASTGAYTEAFF. CDR3 sequence (DNA): TGTGCCAGCACAGGGGCATACACTGAAGCTTTCTTT.

The genes are TRBV27 and TRBJ2-1; D is unclear. V lost 3 bases, J lost 7 bases, and 10 bases lay in between. Germline V gene sequence: CDR1 MNHEY, CDR2 SMNVEV (reference sequence). This CDR3 has 13 amino acids. CDR3 DNA sequence: TGTGCCAGCAGTTTGGGCAGCCCTAATGAGCAGTTCTTC. Its translation: CASSLGSPNEQFF.

This sequence joins TRBV18 and TRBJ2-1, with D uncertain. The CDR3 extends over 14 amino acids. V lost 1 base, J lost 0 bases, and 4 bases lay in between. The germline V gene encodes CDR1 KGHSH and CDR2 LQKENI. In nucleotides, the CDR3 is TGTGCCAGCTCACCACAGAGCTCCTACAATGAGCAGTTCTTC. This gives the protein CASSPQSSYNEQFF.

The chain uses TRBV11-3 and TRBJ2-3; D ambiguous. The CDR3 is 13 residues long. The germline V gene encodes CDR1 SGHNT and CDR2 YENEEA. Between the trimmed V and J ends, which lost 3 bases and 6 bases, there was a span of 10 bases. CDR3 amino acids: CASSFRPGDTQYF. The CDR3 nucleotides are TGTGCCAGCAGCTTTAGACCCGGGGATACGCAGTATTTT.

The chain couples TRBV11-2 to TRBJ2-3; the D is unclear. Germline CDR1 is SGHAT and CDR2 is FQNNGV. V was shortened by 3 bases and J by 0 bases, with 10 bases between the two germline ends. This CDR3 spans 15 amino acids. CDR3 residues: CASSFSELSTDTQYF. Here the CDR3 DNA reads TGTGCCAGCAGCTTCAGCGAGCTAAGCACAGATACGCAGTATTTT.

The V and J genes are TRBV9 and TRBJ2-1, with 7 bases fitting TRBD1. This CDR3 has 15 residues. CDR1 is SGDLS and CDR2 is YYNGEE in the germline V gene. The junction had 8 bases not matched to a gene; V was cut back by 4 bases and J by 4 bases. For the CDR3, the DNA is TGTGCCAGCAGCCCTAGACAGGGTGCATACAATGAGCAGTTCTTC. It specifies CASSPRQGAYNEQFF.

This chain links TRBV7-9 with TRBJ1-1, with D hard to call. Between the trimmed V and J ends, which lost 2 bases and 8 bases, there was a span of 9 bases. Germline V gene lookup returns CDR1 SEHNR and CDR2 FQNEAQ (reference sequence). CDR3 length: 12 residues. The CDR3 sequence: CASSLSRLEAFF. Here the CDR3 DNA reads TGTGCCAGCAGCTTAAGCAGGCTCGAAGCTTTCTTT.

This rearrangement joins TRBV4-1 to TRBJ2-7, with 7 bases that match TRBD2. Germline V gene data show CDR1 as MGHRA and CDR2 as YSYEKL. With 6 bases clipped from V and 6 bases from J, the junction kept 11 bases outside the gene matches. CDR3 size: 14 residues. CDR3 sequence: CASSYAGEGVEQYF. In DNA, the CDR3 is TGCGCCAGCAGTTATGCGGGAGAAGGTGTCGAGCAGTACTTC.

The chain is built from TRBV5-4 and TRBJ2-7; perhaps TRBD2 as D (6 bases). V shed 3 bases and J shed 3 bases, with 13 bases lying between them. Germline V gene sequence: CDR1 SGHNT, CDR2 YYREEE (reference sequence). The length of the CDR3 is 14 residues. CDR3 loop: CASSSLAENYEQYF. The CDR3 nucleotides read TGTGCCAGCAGCTCATTAGCGGAGAACTACGAGCAGTACTTC. The full variable domain, with the rest looked up from reference TRBV5-4 and TRBJ2-7, is ETGVTQSPTHLIKTRGQQVTLRCSSQSGHNTVSWYQQALGQGPQFIFQYYREEENGRGNFPPRFSGLQFPNYSSELNVNALELDDSALYLCASSSLAENYEQYFGPGTRLTVT.

The rearrangement links TRBV27 to TRBJ1-4; 7 bases fit TRBD1. CDR3 length: 15 residues. V was pared by 1 base and J by 6 bases, with 5 bases of the junction left unmatched. Germline loops: CDR1 MNHEY, CDR2 SMNVEV (reference sequence). The DNA of the CDR3 is TGTGCCAGCAGTTTATATGGGACAGAAGATGAAAAACTGTTTTTT. Amino acid sequence: CASSLYGTEDEKLFF.

This clone has a handful of counts. The chain carries TRBV7-8 and TRBJ2-7, with unresolved D. The CDR3 has 13 residues. CDR1 is SGHVS and CDR2 is FQNEAQ in the germline V gene. The V end was cut by 1 base, the J end by 0 bases, with 4 bases between. DNA for the CDR3: TGTGCCAGCAGCTTAGGACTCTCCTACGAGCAGTACTTC. Protein: CASSLGLSYEQYF.

The chain carries TRBV28 and TRBJ2-5, with a weak D call TRBD2 (5 bases). Germline CDR1 and CDR2: MDHEN and SYDVKM. With 3 bases removed from V and 1 base from J, the gap between germline ends came to 9 bases. This CDR3 is built from 14 residues. The CDR3: CASSFLTSQETQYF. The DNA for the CDR3 is TGTGCCAGCAGTTTCCTCACTAGCCAAGAGACCCAGTACTTC. Supplemented by reference TRBV28 and TRBJ2-5, the full variable domain reads DVKVTQSSRYLVKRTGEKVFLECVQDMDHENMFWYRQDPGLGLRLIYFSYDVKMKEKGDIPEGYSVSREKKERFSLILESASTNQTSMYLCASSFLTSQETQYFGPGTRLLVL.

The rearrangement joins TRBV6-1 to TRBJ2-7; 7 bases are a match to TRBD1. The CDR3 loop spans 14 amino acids. Per the germline V gene, CDR1 is MNHNS and CDR2 is SASEGT. The CDR3 spells CAGRFGQAPYEQYF. The CDR3 region has the DNA TGTGCAGGTAGATTTGGACAGGCCCCCTACGAGCAGTACTTC.

This chain links TRBV18 with TRBJ2-7; the D is unclear. The CDR3 totals 12 residues. Per the germline V gene, CDR1 is KGHSH and CDR2 is LQKENI. Trimming stripped 3 bases from V and 4 bases from J, with 7 bases between. CDR3 amino acids: CASSPGEYEQYF. Here the CDR3 DNA reads TGTGCCAGCTCACCTGGAGAATACGAGCAGTACTTC.

The genes are TRBV4-2 and TRBJ1-2, with no clear D. Deletions cut 3 bases from V and 4 bases from J, with 12 bases between. Germline values: CDR1 LGHNA, CDR2 YNFKEQ. The CDR3 spans 14 residues. The CDR3 loop is CASSQGGSFYGYTF. The CDR3 DNA sequence: TGTGCCAGCAGCCAGGGAGGCTCCTTCTATGGCTACACCTTC.

The V gene is TRBV5-4, the J gene TRBJ1-1; 12 nucleotides align to TRBD1. CDR3 length: 15 amino acids. Germline assignment: CDR1 SGHNT and CDR2 YYREEE (reference sequence). After removal of 0 bases from V and 10 bases from J, the junction contained 7 bases not matched to a gene. CDR3 loop: CASSLDFPGQGAAFF. In nucleotides, the CDR3 is TGTGCCAGCAGCTTGGATTTTCCGGGACAGGGGGCAGCTTTCTTT.

The chain uses TRBV6-5 and TRBJ1-4, with 8 bases identical to TRBD1. The CDR3 extends over 16 amino acids. Trimming cost V 1 base and J 5 bases; bases outside gene matches: 6. CDR1 and CDR2 from the germline V gene are MNHEY and SVGAGI. Here the CDR3 DNA reads TGTGCCAGCAGTTACTTTTCGACAGGGGAAAATGAAAAACTGTTTTTT. As protein: CASSYFSTGENEKLFF.

The V call is TRBV27, the J call TRBJ2-7; D call uncertain. There are 14 residues in the CDR3. V was shortened by 3 bases and J by 2 bases, with 11 bases between the two germline ends. CDR1 and CDR2 (germline): MNHEY, SMNVEV (reference sequence). The CDR3 reads CASSFVGAAYEQYF. CDR3 in DNA: TGTGCCAGCAGTTTCGTCGGAGCCGCCTACGAGCAGTACTTC.

This chain joins TRBV14 and TRBJ1-2; 7 bases fit TRBD1. Germline V gene sequence: CDR1 SGHDN, CDR2 FVKESK. The V segment lost 6 bases and the J segment 8 bases; nucleotides outside the gene matches: 6. CDR3 length equals 12 residues. The CDR3 bases are TGTGCCAGCAGGTCGTCAGGGGGGGGCTACACCTTC. Translating it yields CASRSSGGGYTF. The entire variable domain, with the rest obtained from reference TRBV14 and TRBJ1-2, is as follows: EAGVTQFPSHSVIEKGQTVTLRCDPISGHDNLYWYRRVMGKEIKFLLHFVKESKQDESGMPNNRFLAERTGGTYSTLKVQPAELEDSGVYFCASRSSGGGYTFGSGTRLTVV.

The chain couples TRBV19 to TRBJ1-1, with no clear D. The V gene's germline CDR1 is LNHDA and CDR2 SQIVND (reference sequence). V was pared by 3 bases and J by 2 bases, with 7 bases between. The CDR3 runs 13 residues. The CDR3 reads CASSIWANTEAFF. The CDR3 coding sequence is TGTGCCAGTAGTATTTGGGCAAACACTGAAGCTTTCTTT.

The V gene is TRBV25-1, the J gene TRBJ2-1, with TRBD2 matching 9 bases. CDR1 MGHDK and CDR2 SYGVNS come from the germline V gene. Trimming removed 2 bases from V and 6 bases from J; junction bases left unmatched: 5. The CDR3 runs to 15 residues. The CDR3 protein is CASSEGAGGINEQFF. The CDR3 nucleotides are TGTGCCAGCAGTGAAGGAGCGGGAGGAATCAATGAGCAGTTCTTC. The full variable domain, rest sourced from reference TRBV25-1 and TRBJ2-1, is EADIYQTPRYLVIGTGKKITLECSQTMGHDKMYWYQQDPGMELHLIHYSYGVNSTEKGDLSSESTVSRIRTEHFPLTLESARPSHTSQYLCASSEGAGGINEQFFGPGTRLTVL.

This chain's CDR3 is CATSRDTQGPYGYTF. CDR3 DNA sequence: TGTGCCACCAGCAGAGACACACAGGGACCCTATGGCTACACCTTC. The gene calls are TRBV15 and TRBJ1-2; perhaps TRBD1 as D (6 bases). The CDR3 runs 15 residues. CDR1 LNHNV and CDR2 YYDKDF come from the germline V gene (reference sequence). V dropped 0 bases and J dropped 4 bases, with 12 bases sitting between them.